A single sample gave rise to the 14 T cell receptor beta chains below, sequenced in a study of T cell responses to AZD1222 COVID-19 vaccine. The method was immunoSEQ multiplex PCR; TCRdb's version includes in-frame clones alone and lacks a portion of them. This table holds about 120,000 clones, approximately 84% found once. This specimen consisted of peripheral blood, obtained on day 0 of AZD1222 vaccination. Receptors were obtained from an adult in good health.

This chain links TRBV28 with TRBJ2-5, with D possibly TRBD1 on 6 matching bases. Germline V gene sequence: CDR1 MDHEN, CDR2 SYDVKM. This CDR3 spans 16 amino acids. Trimming removed 4 bases from V and 1 base from J, with 16 bases in between. The CDR3 sequence is CASSSPGQRVQETQYF. The CDR3 DNA sequence: TGTGCCAGCAGTTCACCCGGACAGAGGGTCCAAGAGACCCAGTACTTC.

The chain couples TRBV28 to TRBJ1-2, with 9 bases aligning to TRBD1. The J segment lost 7 bases and the V segment lost 2 bases, leaving 2 bases of the junction unmatched. CDR1 and CDR2 (germline): MDHEN, SYDVKM. CDR3 size: 13 residues. The CDR3 loop is CASSLNRGRGYTF. In DNA form, the CDR3 reads TGTGCCAGCAGTTTAAACAGGGGGCGTGGCTACACCTTC.

The chain has TRBV15 and TRBJ1-5; weak D call: TRBD1 (5 bases). CDR3 length equals 16 residues. V was shortened by 0 bases and J by 4 bases, with 13 bases between the two germline ends. CDR1 is LNHNV, CDR2 YYDKDF, per germline (reference sequence). In DNA form, the CDR3 reads TGTGCCACCAGCAGAGATTTAGGGCAGGGTAATCAGCCCCAGCATTTT. It yields the protein CATSRDLGQGNQPQHF.

This chain joins TRBV7-3 and TRBJ2-5, with TRBD1 as a possible D gene (6 bases). The germline V and J ends were trimmed by 2 bases and 2 bases, with 9 bases remaining between them. This CDR3 has 14 amino acids. Germline CDR1 and CDR2: SGHTA and FQGTGA. CDR3 DNA: TGTGCCAGCAGCTTAGGTGACAGGCAAGAGACCCAGTACTTC. Amino acid sequence: CASSLGDRQETQYF.

This rearrangement joins TRBV7-2 to TRBJ1-2, with D maybe TRBD1 (6 bases). Trimming shortened V by 5 bases and J by 2 bases, and 15 bases separated the two germline ends. In germline, CDR1 is SGHTA, CDR2 FQGNSA. The CDR3 is 15 amino acids. CDR3 sequence (DNA): TGTGCCAGCAGCACCGACCCAGGGGCAAACTATGGCTACACCTTC. It yields the protein CASSTDPGANYGYTF.

The genes are TRBV5-1 and TRBJ1-6; TRBD1 might be the D (6 bases). Trimming left V 3 bases short and J 11 bases short, with 15 bases between. Germline values: CDR1 SGHRS, CDR2 YFSETQ. CDR3 length: 14 residues. CDR3 in DNA: TGCGCCAGCAGCTCTAGGACAGCTGGTGCACCCCTCCACTTT. This codes for CASSSRTAGAPLHF.

The rearrangement links TRBV7-6 to TRBJ2-5; no reliable D call. This CDR3 has 12 amino acids. Per the germline V gene, CDR1 is SGHVS and CDR2 is FNYEAQ. The V and J ends lost 5 bases and 7 bases respectively, with 11 bases between them. The DNA of the CDR3 is TGTGCCAGCAGCCACGGAGACGGGACCCAGTACTTC. Its translation is CASSHGDGTQYF. The complete variable domain, with remaining parts taken from reference TRBV7-6 and TRBJ2-5, reads GAGVSQSPRYKVTKRGQDVALRCDPISGHVSLYWYRQALGQGPEFLTYFNYEAQQDKSGLPNDRFSAERPEGSISTLTIQRTEQRDSAMYRCASSHGDGTQYFGPGTRLLVL.

This chain links TRBV12-3 or TRBV12-4 with TRBJ1-2; D not certain. Trimming left V 6 bases short and J 7 bases short, with 15 bases between. This CDR3 is built from 13 residues. Written as DNA, the CDR3 is TGTGCCAGCAGCCGGTTGGTAGATAGTGGCTACACCTTC. Amino acid sequence: CASSRLVDSGYTF.

The genes are TRBV7-9 and TRBJ1-4; 10 bases line up with TRBD1. Per germline, CDR1 SEHNR and CDR2 FQNEAQ (reference sequence). There are 15 residues in the CDR3. The junction had 8 bases not matched to a gene; V was cut back by 5 bases and J by 8 bases. CDR3 bases: TGTGCCAGCAGCACGGCCGGGACAGGGGTAGAAAAACTGTTTTTT. It encodes CASSTAGTGVEKLFF.

The chain combines TRBV3-1 (or the pseudogene TRBV3-2) with TRBJ2-7, with 9 bases identical to TRBD1. The germline CDR1 and CDR2 sequences are LGHDT and YNNKEL (reference sequence). The CDR3 is 14 amino acids. Unmatched junction bases numbered 7, after V lost 4 bases and J lost 6 bases. CDR3 region: CASSPDRGVGEQYF. DNA for the CDR3: TGTGCCAGCAGCCCCGACAGGGGGGTAGGCGAGCAGTACTTC.

The rearrangement uses TRBV7-2 and TRBJ2-7; D uncertain. V gave up 4 bases and J gave up 1 base, with 5 bases separating them. CDR1 is SGHTA, CDR2 FQGNSA, per germline. This CDR3 contains 12 residues. In nucleotides, the CDR3 is TGTGCCAGCAGCTCCGAGTCCTACGAGCAGTACTTC. Residues: CASSSESYEQYF.

This sequence joins TRBV12-3 or TRBV12-4 and TRBJ1-2; D gene ambiguous. V was clipped by 2 bases and J by 6 bases, with 4 bases between them. CDR3 length equals 11 residues. The DNA for the CDR3 is TGTGCCAGCAGTTTATCGGATGGCTACACCTTC. Translation: CASSLSDGYTF.

In this sample, this clone turned up once. The chain has TRBV5-4 and TRBJ2-1, with D tentatively TRBD1 (5 bases). Trimming cost V 2 bases and J 7 bases, with 10 bases left between them. The CDR3 is 13 residues long. Germline V gene sequence: CDR1 SGHNT, CDR2 YYREEE (reference sequence). CDR3 sequence reads: CASSFKGLNEQFF. The CDR3 DNA is TGTGCCAGCAGCTTTAAGGGGCTGAATGAGCAGTTCTTC. The whole variable domain, filled in from reference TRBV5-4 and TRBJ2-1, reads ETGVTQSPTHLIKTRGQQVTLRCSSQSGHNTVSWYQQALGQGPQFIFQYYREEENGRGNFPPRFSGLQFPNYSSELNVNALELDDSALYLCASSFKGLNEQFFGPGTRLTVL.

This chain joins TRBV5-4 and TRBJ2-5, with D possibly TRBD1 on 7 matching bases. This CDR3 contains 15 residues. Trimming removed 0 bases at V and 7 bases at J, with 16 bases between. The germline V gene has CDR1 SGHNT and CDR2 YYREEE (reference sequence). This CDR3 reads CASSLEGGGAGTQYF. The CDR3 region has the DNA TGTGCCAGCAGCTTGGAAGGGGGCGGGGCGGGGACCCAGTACTTC.